Below, 26 T cell receptor beta chains from the same sample are listed, as sequenced in a study of blood T cell repertoires in COVID-19. TCRdb's table, derived via immunoSEQ multiplex PCR, lists solely in-frame clones and lacks some. Here the sample spans about 260,000 clones, about 90% being singletons. The sample was peripheral blood. All receptors derive from a young adult with COVID-19, enrolled during active disease.

V and J are TRBV6-1 and TRBJ2-3, with 10 bases fitting TRBD2. Losses at the gene ends were 4 bases for V and 3 bases for J; bases not matched to a gene: 7. Germline V gene data show CDR1 as MNHNS and CDR2 as SASEGT. The CDR3 runs 16 residues. The CDR3 region is CASSARLAGVTDTQYF. The DNA for the CDR3 is TGTGCCAGCAGTGCCAGGCTAGCGGGAGTTACAGATACGCAGTATTTT.

This clone was recorded once. The chain carries TRBV19 and TRBJ2-7, with 10 bases fitting TRBD1. CDR1 LNHDA and CDR2 SQIVND come from the germline V gene (reference sequence). The CDR3 length is 14 residues. V lost 5 bases and J lost 3; bases outside the gene matches: 4. The chain's CDR3 is CASSPGQGVYEQYF. The CDR3, as DNA: TGTGCCAGTAGTCCCGGACAGGGGGTCTACGAGCAGTACTTC.

This chain connects TRBV4-3 to TRBJ2-6; 12 nucleotides align to TRBD2. Germline V CDR1 and CDR2: LGHNA, YSLEER. There are 21 residues in the CDR3. Losses at the gene ends were 0 bases for V and 0 bases for J; bases not matched to a gene: 9. Here the CDR3 reads CASSQESTSGRWGSGANVLTF. The CDR3 nucleotides are TGCGCCAGCAGCCAAGAATCAACTAGCGGGAGGTGGGGCTCTGGGGCCAACGTCCTGACTTTC.

This chain connects TRBV29-1 to TRBJ2-2; D perhaps matches TRBD2 (5 bases). Germline V lookup: CDR1 SQVTM, CDR2 ANQGSEA. V was trimmed by 3 bases and J by 2 bases, leaving 10 bases between them. The CDR3 loop spans 14 amino acids. CDR3 region: CSVEGGRNTGELFF. CDR3 nucleotides: TGCAGCGTTGAGGGTGGGAGAAACACCGGGGAGCTGTTTTTT.

This sequence joins TRBV21-1 and TRBJ2-1; no DNA check was done on the table's D call, TRBD2. TRBV21-1 is recorded as a pseudogene. The CDR3 is 19 residues long. CDR3 sequence (DNA): TGTGCCAGCAGCAACCCCGGCCTAGCGGGAGGGAACGACTACAATGAGCAGTTCTTC. Translated, it gives CASSNPGLAGGNDYNEQFF.

The CDR3 protein is CASSGVTENTEAFF. In nucleotides, the CDR3 is TGTGCCAGCAGTGGGGTGACAGAGAACACTGAAGCTTTCTTT. The chain combines TRBV25-1 with TRBJ1-1; TRBD1 might be the D (5 bases). The CDR3 has 14 amino acids. V shed 4 bases and J shed 1 base, with 10 bases lying between them. Germline V CDR1 and CDR2: MGHDK, SYGVNS.

J is TRBJ2-1 and V is TRBV6-2 or TRBV6-3, with 10 bases lining up with TRBD2. Losses at the gene ends were 0 bases for V and 7 bases for J; bases not matched to a gene: 3. The CDR3 totals 15 residues. Germline-derived CDR1 and CDR2 are MNHEY and SVGEGT. As DNA, the CDR3 is TGTGCCAGCAGTTACTCTAGCGGGAGGTTTAATGAGCAGTTCTTC. This sequence encodes CASSYSSGRFNEQFF.

This chain uses TRBV6-5 with TRBJ1-2, with 12 bases lining up with TRBD1. There are 14 residues in the CDR3. Germline V lookup: CDR1 MNHEY, CDR2 SVGAGI. V lost 6 bases and J lost 7; bases outside the gene matches: 6. The CDR3 protein is CASRPGQGALGYTF. As DNA, the CDR3 is TGTGCCAGCAGACCGGGACAGGGGGCTCTTGGCTACACCTTC.

The chain joins TRBV7-7 to TRBJ2-3; 8 bases are a match to TRBD2. Germline CDR1 reads SSHAT; CDR2 reads FNYEAQ (reference sequence). With V trimmed by 5 bases and J by 8 bases, 9 bases remained unmatched. This CDR3 comprises 14 residues. CDR3 residues: CASSLGRGEGTQYF. DNA of the CDR3: TGTGCCAGCAGCCTCGGGAGGGGAGAGGGTACGCAGTATTTT.

This chain connects TRBV29-1 to TRBJ1-1; D might be TRBD1 (5 bases). The CDR3 covers 14 residues. V gave up 2 bases and J gave up 0 bases, with 10 bases separating them. Germline values: CDR1 SQVTM, CDR2 ANQGSEA. The CDR3 DNA is TGCAGCGTTGAACAGGGAAGGGTGAACACTGAAGCTTTCTTT. Protein: CSVEQGRVNTEAFF.

This chain connects TRBV10-3 to TRBJ2-7, with TRBD2 identical over 13 bases. Germline V gene sequence: CDR1 ENHRY, CDR2 SYGVKD. Unmatched junction bases numbered 3, after V lost 4 bases and J lost 3 bases. The length of the CDR3 is 15 residues. The CDR3 DNA reads TGTGCCATCAGTGGGACTAGCGGGGGAAACTACGAGCAGTACTTC. This codes for CAISGTSGGNYEQYF.

V usage is TRBV7-3 and J usage is TRBJ2-2; TRBD2 aligns across 8 bases. Germline loops: CDR1 SGHTA, CDR2 FQGTGA. The CDR3 sequence is 17 residues long. The trim removed 2 bases at V and 0 bases at J, leaving 5 bases unmatched. The CDR3, as DNA: TGTGCCAGCAGCTTAGGGGGAGCGGGGGCGAACACCGGGGAGCTGTTTTTT. Protein product: CASSLGGAGANTGELFF.

This chain joins TRBV5-1 and TRBJ2-7, with 7 positions matching TRBD2. The germline CDR1 and CDR2 sequences are SGHRS and YFSETQ. This CDR3 comprises 14 residues. The V and J ends lost 6 bases and 2 bases, in that order; junction bases with no gene match: 8. CDR3 amino acids: CASTEGTTTYEQYF. DNA of the CDR3: TGCGCCAGCACCGAAGGGACTACAACCTACGAGCAGTACTTC.

The rearrangement joins TRBV6-5 to TRBJ2-7, with D possibly being TRBD1 (6 bases). This CDR3 spans 14 amino acids. V lost 0 bases, J lost 3 bases, and 9 bases lay in between. CDR1 is MNHEY, CDR2 SVGAGI, per germline. CDR3 nucleotide sequence: TGTGCCAGCAGTTACTCGGGACACCTCTACGAGCAGTACTTC. Protein product: CASSYSGHLYEQYF.

The V gene is TRBV30, the J gene TRBJ2-5; D perhaps matches TRBD2 (6 bases). The germline V gene has CDR1 GTSNPN and CDR2 SVGIG (reference sequence). The CDR3 has 11 amino acids. The ends were cut back, 8 bases at V and 2 bases at J, with 9 bases in the middle. The CDR3 spells CALSGQETQYF. The DNA of the CDR3 is TGTGCCCTTAGCGGACAAGAGACCCAGTACTTC.

The chain joins TRBV7-9 to TRBJ1-1; no firm D call. The germline V gene encodes CDR1 SEHNR and CDR2 FQNEAQ (reference sequence). V was pared by 1 base and J by 1 base, with 7 bases between. This CDR3 has 14 amino acids. CDR3 loop: CASSLGAGNTEAFF. The CDR3 DNA is TGTGCCAGCAGCTTAGGGGCGGGGAACACTGAAGCTTTCTTT.

V is TRBV7-2 and J is TRBJ2-7, with 9 bases identical to TRBD2. The germline V gene encodes CDR1 SGHTA and CDR2 FQGNSA. The length of the CDR3 is 15 residues. After removal of 1 base from V and 2 bases from J, the junction contained 3 bases not matched to a gene. The CDR3, as DNA: TGTGCCAGCAGCTTAGAGCTAGCGGGACCCTACGAGCAGTACTTC. Residues: CASSLELAGPYEQYF.

On this clone itself: Different DNA sequences within this sample yield the same CDR3. This sequence joins TRBV18 and TRBJ2-1; TRBD2 agrees at 9 bases. CDR1 and CDR2 (germline): KGHSH, LQKENI. The CDR3 is 14 amino acids. J lost 4 bases, V lost 2 bases, and 0 bases had no gene match. CDR3 DNA: TGTGCCAGCTCACCAACTAGCGGGTACAATGAGCAGTTCTTC. It specifies CASSPTSGYNEQFF.

CDR3 sequence reads: CASSLVGDTEAFF. CDR3 in DNA: TGTGCCAGCAGCTTAGTCGGGGACACTGAAGCTTTCTTT. The genes are TRBV7-9 and TRBJ1-1, with D unresolved. The CDR3 extends over 13 amino acids. The germline CDR1 and CDR2 sequences are SEHNR and FQNEAQ (reference sequence). V was clipped by 1 base and J by 3 bases, with 6 bases between them.

V and J are TRBV27 and TRBJ2-7; 8 bases are a match to TRBD1. The CDR3 extends over 14 amino acids. The germline CDR1 and CDR2 sequences are MNHEY and SMNVEV (reference sequence). With V trimmed by 2 bases and J by 2 bases, 2 bases remained unmatched. The CDR3 region is CASSLQGQAYEQYF. CDR3 in DNA: TGTGCCAGCAGTTTACAGGGACAGGCCTACGAGCAGTACTTC.

The chain joins TRBV5-1 to TRBJ1-6; 8 nucleotides agree with TRBD1. The CDR3 contains 15 residues. Germline values: CDR1 SGHRS, CDR2 YFSETQ. Trimming took 0 bases from V and 11 from J; bases not matched to a gene: 7. CDR3 sequence: CASSLGGQGGTPLHF. The CDR3 DNA sequence: TGCGCCAGCAGCTTGGGTGGACAGGGAGGAACACCCCTCCACTTT.

The rearrangement joins TRBV11-2 to TRBJ2-1, with 14 nucleotides matching TRBD2. Per germline, CDR1 SGHAT and CDR2 FQNNGV. This CDR3 has 16 amino acids. V was pared by 3 bases and J by 9 bases, with 7 bases of the junction left unmatched. Written as DNA, the CDR3 is TGTGCCAGCAGCTTCGGACTAGCGGGAGGTAAAGGTGAGCAGTTCTTC. Its protein product is CASSFGLAGGKGEQFF.

As DNA, the CDR3 is TGTGCCATCAGGGATACCGTCCAGGAAGAGCAGTACTTC. Its translation: CAIRDTVQEEQYF. The V call is TRBV10-3, the J call TRBJ2-7; no firm D call. CDR1 is ENHRY, CDR2 SYGVKD, per germline. This CDR3 is built from 13 residues. V shed 6 bases and J shed 7 bases, with 16 bases lying between them.

V usage is TRBV7-9 and J usage is TRBJ2-7, with D possibly TRBD1 on 6 matching bases. The V gene's germline CDR1 is SEHNR and CDR2 FQNEAQ (reference sequence). The length of the CDR3 is 15 residues. The germline V and J ends were trimmed by 2 bases and 4 bases, with 15 bases remaining between them. CDR3 sequence reads: CASSLPLAGAYEQYF. Written as DNA, the CDR3 is TGTGCCAGCAGCTTACCCCTGGCAGGGGCATACGAGCAGTACTTC.

The CDR3 reads CASSPGTLSYEQYF. The CDR3, as DNA: TGTGCCAGCAGCCCCGGGACACTCTCCTACGAGCAGTACTTC. The chain has TRBV7-2 and TRBJ2-7, with D maybe TRBD1 (6 bases). V was pared by 5 bases and J by 0 bases, with 11 bases between. The length of the CDR3 is 14 residues. Germline-derived CDR1 and CDR2 are SGHTA and FQGNSA.

J is TRBJ2-1 and V is TRBV5-1; TRBD2 matches 7 bases. The trim removed 0 bases at V and 1 base at J, leaving 1 base unmatched. The CDR3 covers 15 residues. Germline V gives CDR1 SGHRS, CDR2 YFSETQ. CDR3 coding DNA: TGCGCCAGCAGCTTGGGCGGGAGTTCCTACAATGAGCAGTTCTTC. As protein: CASSLGGSSYNEQFF.